A single sample is the source of the 25 T cell receptor beta chains below, sequenced in a study of long-term antiretroviral therapy in people with HIV. Sequencing used immunoSEQ v3.0 at survey level. Clones were sequenced by immunoSEQ multiplex PCR, and TCRdb holds only the in-frame ones, with some missing. The sample includes some 35,000 clones, 70% to 90% of them seen just once. The source material was unsorted PBMCs, sampled 2.2 years after starting antiretroviral therapy. All receptors derive from a young man with HIV.

The chain combines TRBV7-3 with TRBJ1-3, with D unresolved. V was pared by 5 bases and J by 0 bases, with 14 bases between. CDR3 length: 16 residues. Germline V gives CDR1 SGHTA, CDR2 FQGTGA. This chain's CDR3 is CASSVGPGDSGNTIYF. CDR3 bases: TGTGCCAGCAGCGTCGGTCCGGGAGACTCTGGAAACACCATATATTTT.

The CDR3 region has the DNA TGTGCCTGGAGTGTCGGTGGGCCCACTGAAGCTTTCTTT. Its protein product is CAWSVGGPTEAFF. This chain uses TRBV30 with TRBJ1-1; D gene ambiguous. The CDR3 covers 13 residues. Germline CDR1 and CDR2: GTSNPN and SVGIG (reference sequence). V was trimmed by 0 bases and J by 4 bases, leaving 9 bases between them.

This rearrangement joins TRBV18 to TRBJ1-4, with D possibly TRBD1 on 6 matching bases. CDR3 length: 14 amino acids. Per germline, CDR1 KGHSH and CDR2 LQKENI. Trimming took off 2 bases at V and 9 bases at J, with 13 bases between the two ends. The CDR3 DNA reads TGTGCCAGCTCACCAGAGAGGGGGAGGAAAAAACTGTTTTTT. Its translation is CASSPERGRKKLFF.

The rearrangement joins TRBV6-1 to TRBJ1-1, with D tentatively TRBD1 (5 bases). V lost 8 bases and J lost 11, with 21 bases in between. Germline lookup yields CDR1 MNHNS and CDR2 SASEGT. The CDR3 runs 13 residues. The CDR3: CASPGTGVAEAFF. CDR3 DNA: TGTGCCAGCCCCGGGACGGGGGTTGCAGAGGCTTTCTTT.

This chain uses TRBV14 with TRBJ2-1; no reliable D call. V dropped 1 base and J dropped 3 bases, with 10 bases sitting between them. CDR3 size: 15 residues. From germline, CDR1 is SGHDN and CDR2 FVKESK. This CDR3 is CASSQGSTRYNEQFF. CDR3 nucleotides: TGTGCCAGCAGCCAAGGGAGTACCCGCTACAATGAGCAGTTCTTC.

This chain joins TRBV5-1 and TRBJ2-3, with D uncertain. The CDR3 length is 15 residues. V was cut by 4 bases and J by 4 bases, with 16 bases left in between. In germline, CDR1 is SGHRS, CDR2 YFSETQ. The CDR3 protein is CASSPAVGGADTQYF. CDR3 nucleotide sequence: TGCGCCAGCAGCCCGGCGGTAGGTGGTGCAGATACGCAGTATTTT.

The rearrangement links TRBV5-1 to TRBJ2-5; D remains ambiguous. CDR3 length equals 12 residues. V shed 0 bases and J shed 2 bases, with 2 bases lying between them. The germline V gene encodes CDR1 SGHRS and CDR2 YFSETQ. CDR3 region: CASSLEQETQYF. CDR3 DNA sequence: TGCGCCAGCAGCTTGGAGCAAGAGACCCAGTACTTC.

This chain connects TRBV11-2 to TRBJ2-7; 8 bases align to TRBD1. This CDR3 has 15 residues. Germline assignment: CDR1 SGHAT and CDR2 FQNNGV. V lost 3 bases to trimming and J lost 3 bases; unmatched junction nucleotides: 7. CDR3: CASSFRQGANYEQYF. In DNA form, the CDR3 reads TGTGCCAGCAGCTTCCGGCAGGGGGCCAACTACGAGCAGTACTTC. The complete variable domain, with remaining parts taken from reference TRBV11-2 and TRBJ2-7, reads EAGVAQSPRYKIIEKRQSVAFWCNPISGHATLYWYQQILGQGPKLLIQFQNNGVVDDSQLPKDRFSAERLKGVDSTLKIQPAKLEDSAVYLCASSFRQGANYEQYFGPGTRLTVT.

The sample holds one count of this clone. This chain connects TRBV29-1 to TRBJ2-3; D might be TRBD1 (5 bases). The germline V and J ends were trimmed by 2 bases and 4 bases, with 13 bases remaining between them. The CDR3 runs to 14 residues. The germline gives CDR1 SQVTM, CDR2 ANQGSEA. The CDR3 DNA follows: TGCAGCGTTGAAAGGGTGGGGCTCGCAGATACGCAGTATTTT. Protein sequence: CSVERVGLADTQYF.

This chain joins TRBV11-1 and TRBJ2-7; D gene unclear. This CDR3 contains 13 residues. Germline CDR1 and CDR2: SGHAT and FQDESV (reference sequence). V lost 3 bases and J lost 0, with 6 bases in between. CDR3 nucleotide sequence: TGTGCCAGCAGCTTGCCAACCTCCTACGAGCAGTACTTC. Translation: CASSLPTSYEQYF.

The CDR3 DNA reads TGTGCCAGCAGCTGGGACACCCCGCGAGAGACCCAGTACTTC. This encodes CASSWDTPRETQYF. J is TRBJ2-5 and V is TRBV11-1; D may be TRBD1 (6 bases). V was shortened by 4 bases and J by 4 bases, with 13 bases between the two germline ends. CDR3 length: 14 amino acids. Germline CDR1 reads SGHAT; CDR2 reads FQDESV (reference sequence).

The rearrangement links TRBV19 to TRBJ2-5; D not certain. This CDR3 has 15 amino acids. The germline CDR1 and CDR2 sequences are LNHDA and SQIVND (reference sequence). Trimming took off 5 bases at V and 2 bases at J, with 15 bases between the two ends. CDR3 loop: CASSPSGFPQETQYF. CDR3 DNA sequence: TGTGCCAGTAGTCCCAGTGGGTTCCCTCAAGAGACCCAGTACTTC.

The V and J genes are TRBV19 and TRBJ2-7; 10 bases align to TRBD2. This CDR3 spans 14 amino acids. V lost 3 bases, J lost 4 bases, and 3 bases stayed unmatched. Germline V gene data show CDR1 as LNHDA and CDR2 as SQIVND (reference sequence). In nucleotides, the CDR3 is TGTGCCAGTAGTATCGGACTAGCGGAGTACGAGCAGTACTTC. The encoded protein is CASSIGLAEYEQYF.

The chain recombines TRBV7-2 with TRBJ2-7; 15 bases are shared with TRBD2. The CDR3 consists of 17 residues. The junction had 7 bases not matched to a gene; V was cut back by 4 bases and J by 3 bases. Germline loops: CDR1 SGHTA, CDR2 FQGNSA. The CDR3 loop is CASSSGLAGGSNYEQYF. For the CDR3, the DNA is TGTGCCAGCAGCTCCGGACTAGCGGGAGGGTCCAACTACGAGCAGTACTTC.

This chain links TRBV6-6 with TRBJ2-5, with D possibly called TRBD1 or TRBD2 (5 bases each). Germline CDR1 and CDR2: MNHNY and SVGAGI (reference sequence). V was clipped by 5 bases and J by 1 base, with 8 bases between them. This CDR3 spans 13 amino acids. DNA for the CDR3: TGTGCCAGCAGTCGGGACGTCCAAGAGACCCAGTACTTC. This codes for CASSRDVQETQYF.

CDR3 DNA sequence: TGTGCCAGCAGTGCGCGGACTAGCTACGAGCAGTACTTC. Translated: CASSARTSYEQYF. The V call is TRBV6-1, the J call TRBJ2-7; TRBD2 matches 7 bases. Germline assignment: CDR1 MNHNS and CDR2 SASEGT. V was clipped by 4 bases and J by 3 bases; unmatched bases: 3. The CDR3 is made up of 13 amino acids.

The chain recombines TRBV27 with TRBJ2-2; TRBD2 aligns across 7 bases. CDR1 and CDR2 (germline): MNHEY, SMNVEV (reference sequence). The CDR3 is made up of 15 amino acids. The V gene end was trimmed by 6 bases and the J gene end by 0 bases; junction bases not matched to a gene: 4. CDR3 coding DNA: TGTGCCAGCAGGGCGCTAGCGGCGAACACCGGGGAGCTGTTTTTT. This codes for CASRALAANTGELFF.

The J gene is TRBJ1-5, the V gene TRBV6-1; TRBD1 might be the D (5 bases). Trimming left V 5 bases short and J 1 base short, with 9 bases between. The CDR3 runs to 14 residues. CDR1 and CDR2 (germline): MNHNS, SASEGT. DNA for the CDR3: TGTGCCAGCAGTTATCAGGGAAGCAATCAGCCCCAGCATTTT. Translated, it gives CASSYQGSNQPQHF.

The gene calls are TRBV28 and TRBJ2-7; 9 bases match TRBD2. From germline, CDR1 is MDHEN and CDR2 SYDVKM. The CDR3 extends over 19 amino acids. Trimming at V came to 8 bases and at J to 2 bases, leaving 22 bases not matched to a gene. The CDR3 DNA reads as TGTGCCAGCCTTCCTCCCCTGAGGCTAGCGGGAAGGCGGGCCTACGAGCAGTACTTC. The encoded protein is CASLPPLRLAGRRAYEQYF.

The chain carries TRBV4-1 and TRBJ2-7; D is ambiguous. The CDR3 runs 16 residues. The V and J ends lost 0 bases and 0 bases respectively, with 12 bases between them. Germline V gene sequence: CDR1 MGHRA, CDR2 YSYEKL. Here the CDR3 reads CASSQDRVEPSYEQYF. The CDR3 DNA is TGCGCCAGCAGCCAAGATCGAGTGGAGCCCTCCTACGAGCAGTACTTC.

The chain uses TRBV9 and TRBJ2-7, with 14 bases matching TRBD2. Germline trimming cut 4 bases from V and 4 bases from J; bases unmatched to any gene: 7. Germline V gives CDR1 SGDLS, CDR2 YYNGEE. This CDR3 spans 16 amino acids. This CDR3 is CASSTGLAGVTYEQYF. The CDR3 DNA sequence: TGTGCCAGCAGCACGGGACTAGCGGGAGTCACGTACGAGCAGTACTTC.

V gene TRBV2 combines with J gene TRBJ2-7; 10 bases line up with TRBD2. The CDR3 sequence is 15 residues long. V lost 3 bases and J lost 4; bases outside the gene matches: 6. Per the germline V gene, CDR1 is SNHLY and CDR2 is FYNNEI. CDR3 sequence (DNA): TGTGCCAGCAGTGACATGCCTAGCGGGAGTTACGAGCAGTACTTC. This encodes CASSDMPSGSYEQYF.

The genes are TRBV4-2 and TRBJ2-1, with D possibly being TRBD1 or TRBD2 (5 bases each). The CDR3 runs 15 residues. Germline CDR1 and CDR2: LGHNA and YNFKEQ. V was clipped by 0 bases and J by 5 bases, with 11 bases between them. Written as DNA, the CDR3 is TGTGCCAGCAGCCAAGACTGGGGACCAAACAATGAGCAGTTCTTC. It encodes CASSQDWGPNNEQFF.

The chain employs TRBV28 and TRBJ2-7, with unresolved D. CDR3 length: 12 residues. The V gene lost 3 bases and the J gene lost 2 bases, with 5 bases spanning the gap. Germline CDR1 is MDHEN and CDR2 is SYDVKM. The CDR3 nucleotides read TGTGCCAGCAGTTTTTCGCCCTACGAGCAGTACTTC. Its translation: CASSFSPYEQYF.

A single count supports this clone. V and J are TRBV5-6 and TRBJ2-6, with TRBD1 identical over 7 bases. Per germline, CDR1 SGHDT and CDR2 YYEEEE. V trimming: 5 bases; J trimming: 7 bases; junction bases outside the gene matches: 12. This CDR3 comprises 16 residues. The CDR3 here is CASRNNRGDIANVLTF. The CDR3 DNA reads TGTGCCAGCAGAAATAACAGGGGCGATATAGCCAACGTCCTGACTTTC.